These 5 T cell receptor beta chains share one sample of origin, sequenced in a study of blood T cell repertoires in COVID-19. Data came from immunoSEQ multiplex PCR; TCRdb stores just in-frame clones and leaves some out. The data contain about 300,000 clones, 85% to 90% of them singletons. Sequencing input: PBMCs or T cells enriched from blood (not recorded which). These receptors originate from a woman aged 18-29 years who had recovered from COVID-19.

The chain has TRBV11-2 and TRBJ2-7; 7 nucleotides agree with TRBD1. J lost 2 bases, V lost 4 bases, and 5 bases had no gene match. This CDR3 is 14 amino acids long. Germline V gene data show CDR1 as SGHAT and CDR2 as FQNNGV. In DNA form, the CDR3 reads TGTGCCAGCAGCTCCGGGACAGTACCCTACGAGCAGTACTTC. Protein: CASSSGTVPYEQYF. The variable domain in full, with the rest retrieved from reference TRBV11-2 and TRBJ2-7, is EAGVAQSPRYKIIEKRQSVAFWCNPISGHATLYWYQQILGQGPKLLIQFQNNGVVDDSQLPKDRFSAERLKGVDSTLKIQPAKLEDSAVYLCASSSGTVPYEQYFGPGTRLTVT.

The table lists this clone with a few counts. The rearrangement joins TRBV19 to TRBJ2-2; D perhaps matches TRBD2 (5 bases). The CDR3 extends over 11 amino acids. V was shortened by 8 bases and J by 11 bases, with 12 bases between the two germline ends. Germline CDR1 and CDR2: LNHDA and SQIVND (reference sequence). The CDR3 reads CASGGQFELFF. The CDR3 DNA reads as TGTGCCAGTGGAGGCCAGTTTGAGCTGTTTTTT.

The chain links TRBV5-4 to TRBJ1-5; unclear D gene. Germline-derived CDR1 and CDR2 are SGHNT and YYREEE (reference sequence). This CDR3 has 14 residues. The germline V and J ends were trimmed by 0 bases and 6 bases, with 10 bases remaining between them. The CDR3 DNA is TGTGCCAGCAGCTTGGGCGGGTCTGCTCAGCCCCAGCATTTT. Its protein is CASSLGGSAQPQHF.

In regard to this clone: At one of its ends the junction is not consistent with the germline gene, which may arise from a read error. The V and J genes are TRBV7-7 and TRBJ2-2; D unclear. Germline CDR1 SSHAT, CDR2 FNYEAQ (reference sequence). CDR3 length: 15 residues. CDR3 DNA: TGTGCTAGCAGCTTAGGGCCCCTTCCCACCGGGGAGCTGTTTTTT. It is translated as CASSLGPLPTGELFF.

The chain recombines TRBV29-1 with TRBJ1-1; the D gene is possibly TRBD1 (6 bases). The CDR3 has 10 residues. Germline-derived CDR1 and CDR2 are SQVTM and ANQGSEA. V was clipped by 5 bases and J by 8 bases, with 9 bases between them. CDR3 region: CSVKQGEAFF. CDR3 in DNA: TGCAGCGTTAAACAGGGAGAAGCTTTCTTT.